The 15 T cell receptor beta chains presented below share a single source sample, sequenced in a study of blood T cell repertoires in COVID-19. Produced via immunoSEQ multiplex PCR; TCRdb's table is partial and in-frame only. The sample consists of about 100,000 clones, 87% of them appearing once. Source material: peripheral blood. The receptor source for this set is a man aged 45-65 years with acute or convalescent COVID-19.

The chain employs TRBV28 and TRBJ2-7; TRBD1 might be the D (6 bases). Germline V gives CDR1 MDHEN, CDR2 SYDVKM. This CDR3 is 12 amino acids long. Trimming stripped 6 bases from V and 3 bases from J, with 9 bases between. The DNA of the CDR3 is TGTGCCAGCAGGTTACAGGGCTACGAGCAGTACTTC. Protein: CASRLQGYEQYF. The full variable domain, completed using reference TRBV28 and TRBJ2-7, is DVKVTQSSRYLVKRTGEKVFLECVQDMDHENMFWYRQDPGLGLRLIYFSYDVKMKEKGDIPEGYSVSREKKERFSLILESASTNQTSMYLCASRLQGYEQYFGPGTRLTVT.

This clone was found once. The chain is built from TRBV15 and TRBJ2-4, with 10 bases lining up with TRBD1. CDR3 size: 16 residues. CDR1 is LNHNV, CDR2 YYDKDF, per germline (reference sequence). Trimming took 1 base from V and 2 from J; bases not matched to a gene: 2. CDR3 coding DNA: TGTGCCACCAGCAGAGGGACAGGGGGTTCCAAAAACATTCAGTACTTC. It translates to CATSRGTGGSKNIQYF.

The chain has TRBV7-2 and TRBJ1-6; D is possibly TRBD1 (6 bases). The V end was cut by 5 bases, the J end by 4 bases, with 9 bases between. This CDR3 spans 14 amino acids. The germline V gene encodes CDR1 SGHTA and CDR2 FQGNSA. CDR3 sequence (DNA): TGTGCCAGCAGCAAACAGGGATATAATTCACCCCTCCACTTT. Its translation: CASSKQGYNSPLHF. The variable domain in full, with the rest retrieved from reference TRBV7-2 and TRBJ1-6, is GAGVSQSPSNKVTEKGKDVELRCDPISGHTALYWYRQSLGQGLEFLIYFQGNSAPDKSGLPSDRFSAERTGGSVSTLTIQRTQQEDSAVYLCASSKQGYNSPLHFGNGTRLTVT.

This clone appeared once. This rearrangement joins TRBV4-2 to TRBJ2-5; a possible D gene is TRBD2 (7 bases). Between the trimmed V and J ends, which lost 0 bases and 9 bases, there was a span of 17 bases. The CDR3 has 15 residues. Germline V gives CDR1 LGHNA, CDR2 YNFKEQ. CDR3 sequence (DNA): TGTGCCAGCAGCCAAGATGAGGGGGGAGGGAGGTCCCAGTACTTC. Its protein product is CASSQDEGGGRSQYF.

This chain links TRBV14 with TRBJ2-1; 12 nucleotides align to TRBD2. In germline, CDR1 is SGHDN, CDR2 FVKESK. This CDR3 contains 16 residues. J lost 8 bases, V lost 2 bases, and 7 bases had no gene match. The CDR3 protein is CASSQFPSGRAHEQFF. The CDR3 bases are TGTGCCAGCAGCCAATTCCCTAGCGGGAGGGCCCATGAGCAGTTCTTC. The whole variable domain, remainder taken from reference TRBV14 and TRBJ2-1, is EAGVTQFPSHSVIEKGQTVTLRCDPISGHDNLYWYRRVMGKEIKFLLHFVKESKQDESGMPNNRFLAERTGGTYSTLKVQPAELEDSGVYFCASSQFPSGRAHEQFFGPGTRLTVL.

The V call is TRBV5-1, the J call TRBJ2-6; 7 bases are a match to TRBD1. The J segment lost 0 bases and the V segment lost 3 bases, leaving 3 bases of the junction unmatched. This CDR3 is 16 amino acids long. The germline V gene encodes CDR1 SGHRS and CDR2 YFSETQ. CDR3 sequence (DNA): TGCGCCAGCAGCTGGGGACAGAACTCTGGGGCCAACGTCCTGACTTTC. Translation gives CASSWGQNSGANVLTF.

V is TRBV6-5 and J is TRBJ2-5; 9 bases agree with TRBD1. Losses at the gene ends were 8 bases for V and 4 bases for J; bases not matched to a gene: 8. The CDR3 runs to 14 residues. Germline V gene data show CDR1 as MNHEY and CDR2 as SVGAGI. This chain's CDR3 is CASGLNRGRETQYF. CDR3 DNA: TGTGCCAGCGGCTTAAACAGGGGGCGAGAGACCCAGTACTTC.

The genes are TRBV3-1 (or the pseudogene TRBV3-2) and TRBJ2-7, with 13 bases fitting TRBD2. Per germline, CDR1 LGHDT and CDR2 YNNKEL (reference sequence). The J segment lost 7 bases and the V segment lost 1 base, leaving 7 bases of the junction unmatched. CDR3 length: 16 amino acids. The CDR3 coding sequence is TGTGCCAGCAGCCAAGGGACTAGCGGGAGATTGCGGGAGCAGTACTTC. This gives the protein CASSQGTSGRLREQYF.

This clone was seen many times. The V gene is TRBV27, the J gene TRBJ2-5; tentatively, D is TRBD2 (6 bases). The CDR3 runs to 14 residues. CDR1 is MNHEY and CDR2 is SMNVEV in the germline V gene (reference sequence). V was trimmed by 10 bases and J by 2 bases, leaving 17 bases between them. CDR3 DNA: TGTGCCACCCGGGACGGGAGTAGGCAAGAGACCCAGTACTTC. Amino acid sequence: CATRDGSRQETQYF.

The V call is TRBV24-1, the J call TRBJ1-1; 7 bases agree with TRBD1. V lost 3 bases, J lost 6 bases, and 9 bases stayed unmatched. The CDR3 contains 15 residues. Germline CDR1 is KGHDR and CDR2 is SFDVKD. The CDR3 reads CATSDPRTGRAEAFF. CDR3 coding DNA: TGTGCCACCAGTGATCCCAGGACAGGACGAGCTGAAGCTTTCTTT.

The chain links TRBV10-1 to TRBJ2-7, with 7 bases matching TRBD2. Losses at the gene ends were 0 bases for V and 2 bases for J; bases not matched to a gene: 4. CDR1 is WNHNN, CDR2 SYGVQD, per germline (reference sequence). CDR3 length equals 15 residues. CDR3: CASSESLASTYEQYF. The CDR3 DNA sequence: TGCGCCAGCAGTGAGTCACTAGCGAGTACCTACGAGCAGTACTTC.

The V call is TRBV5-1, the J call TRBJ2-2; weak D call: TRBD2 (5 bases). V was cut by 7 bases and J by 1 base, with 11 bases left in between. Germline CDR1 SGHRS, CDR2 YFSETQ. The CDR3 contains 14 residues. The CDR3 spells CASGSTENTGELFF. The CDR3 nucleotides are TGCGCCAGCGGGAGTACAGAGAACACCGGGGAGCTGTTTTTT.

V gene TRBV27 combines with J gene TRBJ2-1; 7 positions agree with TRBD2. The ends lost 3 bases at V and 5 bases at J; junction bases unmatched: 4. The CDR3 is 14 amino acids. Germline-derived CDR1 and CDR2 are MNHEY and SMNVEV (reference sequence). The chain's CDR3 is CASSFSGPNNEQFF. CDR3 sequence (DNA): TGTGCCAGCAGTTTTAGCGGGCCCAACAATGAGCAGTTCTTC.

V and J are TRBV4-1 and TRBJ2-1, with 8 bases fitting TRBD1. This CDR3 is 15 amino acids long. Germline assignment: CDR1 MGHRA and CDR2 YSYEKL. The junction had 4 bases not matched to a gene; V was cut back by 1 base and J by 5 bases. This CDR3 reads CASSQVDRAHNEQFF. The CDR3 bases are TGCGCCAGCAGCCAAGTGGACAGGGCACACAATGAGCAGTTCTTC.

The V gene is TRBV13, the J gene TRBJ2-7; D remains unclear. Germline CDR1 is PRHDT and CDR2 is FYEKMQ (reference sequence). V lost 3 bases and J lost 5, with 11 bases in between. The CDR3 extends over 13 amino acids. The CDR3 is CASSLSLLDEQYF. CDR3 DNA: TGTGCCAGCAGCTTGTCACTTTTGGACGAGCAGTACTTC.